This TCR beta chain was sequenced in a study of graft-versus-host responses after intestinal transplantation. Study-wide background: Multivisceral, liver-intestinal, or isolated intestinal transplants were performed in recipients.

Points from the study as a whole: The study associated peak circulating GvH clone levels with early post-transplant HvG declines. Present in recipient marrow, GvH clones included some that appeared first in ileum or blood.

Libraries were prepared by immunoSEQ multiplex PCR; TCRdb keeps only in-frame clonotypes and omits some of them. The table records just under 55,000 clones, about 90% of them present only once. Points on this clone: What it binds is not known.

Trimming removed 3 bases from V and 3 bases from J, with 12 bases in between. The germline V gene has CDR1 KGHSH and CDR2 LQKENI. This CDR3 is 16 amino acids long. The clonotype was recovered from a human patient who received an intestinal transplant, so some T cells may come from the graft donor. This sample comprised PBMCs, obtained roughly 660 days after intestinal transplant. The rearrangement links TRBV18 to TRBJ1-6, with D perhaps matching TRBD1 (5 bases). The CDR3 DNA sequence: TGTGCCAGCTCACCCAGGGAGGCCCTCTATAATTCACCCCTCCACTTT. Protein product: CASSPREALYNSPLHF. The variable domain in full, completed from reference TRBV18 and TRBJ1-6, reads NAGVMQNPRHLVRRRGQEARLRCSPMKGHSHVYWYRQLPEEGLKFMVYLQKENIIDESGMPKERFSAEFPKEGPSILRIQQVVRGDSAAYFCASSPREALYNSPLHFGNGTRLTVT.